The 30 T cell receptor beta chains listed next were all sequenced from one sample in a study of CD8 T cells in Susac syndrome. cDNA came from around 0.5 to 1 ug RNA primed by random hexamers. TCRdb ran MiXCR on the immunoSEQ multiplex PCR reads and lists one entry per CDR3 protein. The sample shows more than 100,000 distinct CDR3 sequences, around 80% of them seen only once. The specimen was CD8+ T cells from PBMCs. The receptors were gathered from a human donor with multiple sclerosis.

This chain links TRBV19 with TRBJ2-6, with D possibly being TRBD2 (6 bases). The germline CDR1 and CDR2 sequences are LNHDA and SQIVND (reference sequence). The length of the CDR3 is 21 residues. Trimming cost V 7 bases and J 0 bases, with 28 bases left between them. For the CDR3, the DNA is TGTGCCAGTACCTCTGGCGGGGCAGGGATTACCAGGGCCTCTGGGGCCAACGTCCTGACTTTC. Residues: CASTSGGAGITRASGANVLTF.

The chain is built from TRBV7-9 and TRBJ2-7; 9 bases fit TRBD1. The CDR3 extends over 15 amino acids. Germline V lookup: CDR1 SEHNR, CDR2 FQNEAQ (reference sequence). J lost 3 bases, V lost 4 bases, and 7 bases had no gene match. The CDR3 loop reads CASSSPGTGNYEQYF. DNA of the CDR3: TGTGCCAGCAGCTCTCCCGGGACAGGGAACTACGAGCAGTACTTC.

Here the CDR3 DNA reads TGTGCCACCCAACCAGAGACCTCTGGGGCCAACGTCCTGACTTTC. Translation: CATQPETSGANVLTF. The chain employs TRBV27 and TRBJ2-6, with D unclear. The CDR3 sequence is 15 residues long. Trimming shortened V by 10 bases and J by 0 bases, and 13 bases separated the two germline ends. In germline, CDR1 is MNHEY, CDR2 SMNVEV (reference sequence).

This sequence joins TRBV6-1 and TRBJ1-1; no firm D call. Deletions cut 6 bases from V and 6 bases from J, with 8 bases between. The CDR3 spans 11 residues. From germline, CDR1 is MNHNS and CDR2 SASEGT. The CDR3, as DNA: TGTGCCAGCAGGGCGGGATCTGAAGCTTTCTTT. Its translation is CASRAGSEAFF.

This chain joins TRBV7-9 and TRBJ2-3; 9 nucleotides match TRBD2. Trimming took 5 bases from V and 5 from J; bases not matched to a gene: 8. The germline V gene encodes CDR1 SEHNR and CDR2 FQNEAQ (reference sequence). The CDR3 sequence is 15 residues long. CDR3 sequence: CASSLDSGSGDTQYF. The CDR3 DNA reads TGTGCCAGCAGCCTAGATAGCGGGAGTGGAGATACGCAGTATTTT.

The rearrangement links TRBV7-9 to TRBJ1-5, with TRBD1 identical over 7 bases. This CDR3 region has 15 residues. The V gene's germline CDR1 is SEHNR and CDR2 FQNEAQ (reference sequence). Germline trimming cut 4 bases from V and 3 bases from J; bases unmatched to any gene: 6. The chain's CDR3 is CASSSGTDPNQPQHF. Written as DNA, the CDR3 is TGTGCCAGCAGCTCTGGGACAGATCCCAATCAGCCCCAGCATTTT.

This rearrangement joins TRBV6-5 to TRBJ2-3; 14 nucleotides align to TRBD2. Germline CDR1 is MNHEY and CDR2 is SVGAGI. The CDR3 is 19 amino acids. The V gene end was trimmed by 2 bases and the J gene end by 4 bases; junction bases not matched to a gene: 11. In nucleotides, the CDR3 is TGTGCCAGCAGTTACGGGACTAGCGGGGGAATTAACCAGGCAGATACGCAGTATTTT. Its translation is CASSYGTSGGINQADTQYF.

This clonotype was observed a single time. The chain couples TRBV15 to TRBJ2-7; no clear D. In germline, CDR1 is LNHNV, CDR2 YYDKDF (reference sequence). Between the trimmed V and J ends, which lost 4 bases and 6 bases, there was a span of 16 bases. The CDR3 contains 14 residues. In DNA form, the CDR3 reads TGTGCCACCAGCATAGAGTCCGGCCAAGTCGAGCAGTACTTC. This codes for CATSIESGQVEQYF.

This rearrangement joins TRBV19 to TRBJ2-2; weak D call: TRBD1 (6 bases). V was clipped by 6 bases and J by 3 bases, with 11 bases between them. Germline CDR1 is LNHDA and CDR2 is SQIVND (reference sequence). The CDR3 has 14 amino acids. The CDR3 DNA is TGTGCCAGTAGCCGGACAGAGTACACCGGGGAGCTGTTTTTT. Encoded protein: CASSRTEYTGELFF.

The sample holds a few counts of this clonotype. The chain has TRBV6-1 and TRBJ2-1, with 7 bases matching TRBD1. V shed 3 bases and J 7 bases; nucleotides not matched to a gene: 9. This CDR3 region has 15 residues. Germline V gene lookup returns CDR1 MNHNS and CDR2 SASEGT. In DNA, the CDR3 is TGTGCCAGCAGTGATTCGAGAGGGGGCTGGAATGAGCAGTTCTTC. This sequence encodes CASSDSRGGWNEQFF.

This rearrangement joins TRBV6-5 to TRBJ2-7; 7 bases map to TRBD1. This CDR3 has 15 residues. V gave up 6 bases and J gave up 2 bases; unmatched junction bases: 10. Germline loops: CDR1 MNHEY, CDR2 SVGAGI. CDR3 nucleotides: TGTGCCAGCAGCTATAACCGGGACAGAACCTACGAGCAGTACTTC. As protein: CASSYNRDRTYEQYF.

This clonotype was observed a handful of times. The chain joins TRBV7-9 to TRBJ2-7, with D perhaps TRBD2 (7 bases). V lost 8 bases to trimming and J lost 4 bases, with 21 bases between them. The germline V gene has CDR1 SEHNR and CDR2 FQNEAQ (reference sequence). The CDR3 totals 15 residues. CDR3 in amino acids: CASLEGVGGRYEQYF. CDR3 sequence (DNA): TGTGCCAGCCTCGAGGGGGTCGGGGGGAGGTACGAGCAGTACTTC.

The rearrangement joins TRBV28 to TRBJ2-1; 8 bases are shared with TRBD2. The V gene's germline CDR1 is MDHEN and CDR2 SYDVKM. V lost 3 bases, J lost 2 bases, and 0 bases stayed unmatched. This CDR3 spans 14 amino acids. Here the CDR3 DNA reads TGTGCCAGCAGTTTGCGGGGGGCCTACAATGAGCAGTTCTTC. Translation gives CASSLRGAYNEQFF.

This chain joins TRBV11-3 and TRBJ1-1, with D tentatively TRBD1 (5 bases). Germline CDR1 and CDR2: SGHNT and YENEEA. V was clipped by 5 bases and J by 8 bases, with 15 bases between them. CDR3 length: 13 residues. CDR3 protein: CASSPTGYLEAFF. In nucleotides, the CDR3 is TGTGCCAGCAGCCCAACAGGTTATCTCGAAGCTTTCTTT.

This chain connects TRBV7-9 to TRBJ2-2; no clear D. Germline values: CDR1 SEHNR, CDR2 FQNEAQ (reference sequence). The ends were cut back, 3 bases at V and 2 bases at J, with 7 bases in the middle. This CDR3 spans 14 amino acids. DNA for the CDR3: TGTGCCAGCAGCTTTGGCGGCAACACCGGGGAGCTGTTTTTT. This codes for CASSFGGNTGELFF.

In this sample, this clonotype turned up once. The chain carries TRBV20-1 and TRBJ1-4; D is possibly TRBD1 (5 bases). This CDR3 is 16 amino acids long. The germline V and J ends were trimmed by 5 bases and 7 bases, with 23 bases remaining between them. CDR1 is DFQATT, CDR2 SNEGSKA, per germline (reference sequence). CDR3 sequence reads: CSAATPTGPFFEKLFF. As DNA, the CDR3 is TGCAGTGCTGCCACCCCTACAGGCCCTTTTTTTGAAAAACTGTTTTTT.

V is TRBV7-8 and J is TRBJ2-2; D ambiguous. Trimming left V 3 bases short and J 0 bases short, with 8 bases between. This CDR3 is built from 15 residues. Germline V lookup: CDR1 SGHVS, CDR2 FQNEAQ. The CDR3 region is CASSLAVPNTGELFF. CDR3 in DNA: TGTGCCAGCAGCTTGGCCGTTCCGAACACCGGGGAGCTGTTTTTT.

The chain links TRBV11-2 to TRBJ2-7, with 9 bases aligning to TRBD1. In germline, CDR1 is SGHAT, CDR2 FQNNGV. This CDR3 is built from 20 residues. Trimming at V came to 3 bases and at J to 0 bases, leaving 18 bases not matched to a gene. The CDR3 here is CASSFLMGQGQEQSSYEQYV. CDR3 bases: TGTGCCAGCAGCTTTCTAATGGGACAGGGCCAAGAACAGAGCTCCTACGAGCAGTACGTC.

The chain couples TRBV4-1 to TRBJ2-1; D is unresolved. Germline-derived CDR1 and CDR2 are MGHRA and YSYEKL. The V end was cut by 1 base, the J end by 2 bases, with 15 bases between. This CDR3 has 17 amino acids. The CDR3 reads CASSQVAVGPPYNEQFF. In DNA form, the CDR3 reads TGCGCCAGCAGCCAAGTCGCTGTCGGGCCTCCCTACAATGAGCAGTTCTTC.

The CDR3 region has the DNA TGTGCCAGCAGTGACTCCGGGAGCACTGAAGCTTTCTTT. It specifies CASSDSGSTEAFF. The chain recombines TRBV6-4 with TRBJ1-1; no firm D call. V lost 0 bases to trimming and J lost 4 bases, with 6 bases between them. The CDR3 is 13 amino acids. Germline V lookup: CDR1 MRHNA, CDR2 SNTAGT.

The chain carries TRBV6-2 or TRBV6-3 and TRBJ2-1; 8 bases map to TRBD1. The germline V gene encodes CDR1 MNHEY and CDR2 SVGEGT. The junction had 5 bases not matched to a gene; V was cut back by 2 bases and J by 8 bases. This CDR3 has 14 amino acids. The CDR3 protein is CASSYTRTGYEQFF. DNA of the CDR3: TGTGCCAGCAGTTACACTCGGACAGGGTATGAGCAGTTCTTC.

The chain employs TRBV4-1 and TRBJ2-1; D gene uncertain. V gave up 3 bases and J gave up 0 bases, with 21 bases separating them. The CDR3 length is 19 residues. Germline V lookup: CDR1 MGHRA, CDR2 YSYEKL. The CDR3 bases are TGCGCCAGCAGCCAGGGTATAAAAGGAACTCAGCCCTCCTACAATGAGCAGTTCTTC. Translated: CASSQGIKGTQPSYNEQFF.

The V and J genes are TRBV11-3 and TRBJ2-1, with TRBD2 matching 10 bases. After removal of 5 bases from V and 3 bases from J, the junction contained 7 bases not matched to a gene. The CDR3 has 16 residues. Germline lookup yields CDR1 SGHNT and CDR2 YENEEA. The CDR3 bases are TGTGCCAGCAGCCCGCGGACTAGCGGAGTCTACAATGAGCAGTTCTTC. It encodes CASSPRTSGVYNEQFF. The whole variable domain, remainder taken from reference TRBV11-3 and TRBJ2-1, is EAGVVQSPRYKIIEKKQPVAFWCNPISGHNTLYWYLQNLGQGPELLIRYENEEAVDDSQLPKDRFSAERLKGVDSTLKIQPAELGDSAVYLCASSPRTSGVYNEQFFGPGTRLTVL.

This chain uses TRBV5-6 with TRBJ2-2; 7 nucleotides align to TRBD1. V dropped 5 bases and J dropped 3; count of bases not matched to a gene: 7. The CDR3 runs to 15 residues. The V gene's germline CDR1 is SGHDT and CDR2 YYEEEE. This chain's CDR3 is CASSSGQDDTGELFF. The CDR3 bases are TGTGCCAGCAGTTCTGGACAGGACGACACCGGGGAGCTGTTTTTT.

The rearrangement joins TRBV2 to TRBJ1-2; D remains ambiguous. The V and J ends lost 0 bases and 8 bases respectively, with 16 bases between them. This CDR3 spans 15 amino acids. Germline values: CDR1 SNHLY, CDR2 FYNNEI. The CDR3 nucleotides are TGTGCCAGCAGTGAAGCGGGAGGACTCGCGCTAGGCTACACCTTC. Its translation: CASSEAGGLALGYTF.

This clonotype has more than one count but fewer than ten. The genes are TRBV6-1 and TRBJ2-1; D is unresolved. The length of the CDR3 is 14 residues. Trimming removed 5 bases from V and 5 bases from J, with 13 bases in between. Germline V gene sequence: CDR1 MNHNS, CDR2 SASEGT. Here the CDR3 reads CASSPLDGNNEQFF. In nucleotides, the CDR3 is TGTGCCAGCAGTCCGCTGGACGGAAACAATGAGCAGTTCTTC.

The CDR3 DNA is TGCGCCAGCAGCCAGAGGCAGGGAGAAGTAGTGATCACCGGGGAGCTGTTTTTT. Protein: CASSQRQGEVVITGELFF. V is TRBV4-1 and J is TRBJ2-2; D may be TRBD1 or TRBD2 (5 bases each). Trimming cost V 3 bases and J 4 bases, with 21 bases left between them. Germline V gene data show CDR1 as MGHRA and CDR2 as YSYEKL. CDR3 size: 18 residues.

The V and J genes are TRBV12-3 or TRBV12-4 and TRBJ1-4; 7 bases agree with TRBD1. The ends lost 2 bases at V and 8 bases at J; junction bases unmatched: 2. This CDR3 has 13 amino acids. CDR3 coding DNA: TGTGCCAGCAGTTTACACAGGGGCGAAAAACTGTTTTTT. This translates into CASSLHRGEKLFF.

This clonotype has only one observation. The rearrangement links TRBV7-9 to TRBJ1-2; D may be TRBD1 (5 bases). The V gene's germline CDR1 is SEHNR and CDR2 FQNEAQ (reference sequence). V lost 4 bases to trimming and J lost 4 bases, with 16 bases between them. The CDR3 runs 15 residues. The CDR3 sequence: CASSSNVEGTYGYTF. CDR3 sequence (DNA): TGTGCCAGCAGCTCGAACGTTGAGGGGACCTATGGCTACACCTTC.

There are a few counts of this clonotype. This rearrangement joins TRBV5-6 to TRBJ1-2; D call uncertain. The CDR3 covers 12 residues. Germline assignment: CDR1 SGHDT and CDR2 YYEEEE. Trimming took off 4 bases at V and 2 bases at J, with 6 bases between the two ends. In DNA, the CDR3 is TGTGCCAGCAGCCCCCAAAACTATGGCTACACCTTC. It is translated as CASSPQNYGYTF. Using reference TRBV5-6 and TRBJ1-2 for the parts outside the CDR3, the full variable domain is DAGVTQSPTHLIKTRGQQVTLRCSPKSGHDTVSWYQQALGQGPQFIFQYYEEEERQRGNFPDRFSGHQFPNYSSELNVNALLLGDSALYLCASSPQNYGYTFGSGTRLTVV.